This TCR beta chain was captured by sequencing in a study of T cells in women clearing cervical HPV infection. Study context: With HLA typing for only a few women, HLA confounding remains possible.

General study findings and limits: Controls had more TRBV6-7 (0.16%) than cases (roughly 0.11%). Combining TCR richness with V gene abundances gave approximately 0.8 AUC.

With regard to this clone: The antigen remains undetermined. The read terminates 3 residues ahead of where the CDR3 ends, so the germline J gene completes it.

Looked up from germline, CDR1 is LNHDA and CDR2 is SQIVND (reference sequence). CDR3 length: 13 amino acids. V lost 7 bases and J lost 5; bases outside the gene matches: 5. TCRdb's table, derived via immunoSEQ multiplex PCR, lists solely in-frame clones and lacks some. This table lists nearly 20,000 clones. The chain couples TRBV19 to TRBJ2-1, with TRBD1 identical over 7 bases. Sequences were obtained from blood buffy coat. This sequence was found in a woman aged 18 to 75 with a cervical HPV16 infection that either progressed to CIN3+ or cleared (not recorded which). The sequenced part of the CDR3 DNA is TGTGCCAGTAACAGGGGTCTTGACAATGAG. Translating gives CASNRGLDNE. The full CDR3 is CASNRGLDNEQFF.